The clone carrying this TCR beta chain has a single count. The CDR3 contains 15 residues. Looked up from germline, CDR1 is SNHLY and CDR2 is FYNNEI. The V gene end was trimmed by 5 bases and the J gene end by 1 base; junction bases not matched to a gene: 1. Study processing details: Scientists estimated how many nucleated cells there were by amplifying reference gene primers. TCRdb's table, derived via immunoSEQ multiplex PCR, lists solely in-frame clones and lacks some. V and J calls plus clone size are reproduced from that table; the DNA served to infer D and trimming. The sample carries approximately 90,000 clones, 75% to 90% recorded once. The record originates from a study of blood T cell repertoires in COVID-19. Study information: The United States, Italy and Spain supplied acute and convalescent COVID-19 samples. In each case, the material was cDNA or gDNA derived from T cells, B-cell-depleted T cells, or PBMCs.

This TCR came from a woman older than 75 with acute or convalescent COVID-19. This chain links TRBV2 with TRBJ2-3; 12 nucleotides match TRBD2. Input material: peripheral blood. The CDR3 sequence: CASSRLAGGTDTQYF. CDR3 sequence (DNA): TGTGCCAGCAGTCGACTAGCGGGGGGCACAGATACGCAGTATTTT. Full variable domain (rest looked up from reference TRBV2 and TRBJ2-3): EPEVTQTPSHQVTQMGQEVILRCVPISNHLYFYWYRQILGQKVEFLVSFYNNEISEKSEIFDDQFSVERPDGSNFTLKIRSTKLEDSAMYFCASSRLAGGTDTQYFGPGTRLTVL.